These T cell receptor beta chains were read from a single sample in a study of CD8+ T cells in alopecia areata. The data were produced by immunoSEQ multiplex PCR, yet TCRdb's version contains in-frame clones alone and is incomplete. The top ten clones hold roughly 3.3% of a sample with approximately 210,000 clones, about three fifths of them seen once. This material consisted of CD4+ T cells sorted from blood, taken at week 4, from a patient treated with tofacitinib. These receptors were obtained from a human donor with alopecia areata. The CDR3 runs from the conserved cysteine through the conserved F or W.

cdr3_length: 15
v_call: TRBV7-2
j_call: TRBJ2-2
cdr3_aa: CASSHSGGNTGELFF

cdr3_length: 14
v_call: TRBV11-1
j_call: TRBJ1-2
cdr3_aa: CASSSQGGNYGYTF

cdr3_length: 15
v_call: TRBV28
j_call: TRBJ1-5
cdr3_aa: CASSFVGRKNQPQHF

cdr3_length: 14
v_call: TRBV14
j_call: TRBJ2-2
cdr3_aa: CASSPQGYTGELFF

cdr3_length: 14
v_call: TRBV27
j_call: TRBJ1-5
cdr3_aa: CASSDRGEGQPQHF

cdr3_length: 13
v_call: TRBV29-1
j_call: TRBJ1-1
cdr3_aa: CSVAFAGSAEAFF

cdr3_length: 11
v_call: TRBV15
j_call: TRBJ1-5
cdr3_aa: CATSTTGPQHF

cdr3_length: 14
v_call: TRBV5-1
j_call: TRBJ1-6
cdr3_aa: CASSAGQDNSPLHF

cdr3_length: 13
v_call: TRBV5-1
j_call: TRBJ1-2
cdr3_aa: CASSQSDNYGYTF

cdr3_length: 15
v_call: TRBV9
j_call: TRBJ1-2
cdr3_aa: CASRAATRPNYGYTF

cdr3_length: 14
v_call: TRBV2
j_call: TRBJ2-3
cdr3_aa: CASSLAVLSDTQYF

cdr3_length: 15
v_call: TRBV2
j_call: TRBJ2-2
cdr3_aa: CASRSQGSVTGELFF

cdr3_length: 12
v_call: TRBV29-1
j_call: TRBJ2-7
cdr3_aa: CSVVEGYYEQYF

cdr3_length: 16
v_call: TRBV5-1
j_call: TRBJ2-3
cdr3_aa: CASSLQGRGGTDTQYF

cdr3_length: 13
v_call: TRBV7-2
j_call: TRBJ2-7
cdr3_aa: CASSFNREGEQYF

cdr3_length: 10
v_call: TRBV30
j_call: TRBJ2-7
cdr3_aa: CAWGDYEQYF

cdr3_length: 14
v_call: TRBV7-9
j_call: TRBJ2-3
cdr3_aa: CASSLSLSTDTQYF

cdr3_length: 12
v_call: TRBV7-2
j_call: TRBJ2-7
cdr3_aa: CASSLYSRGQYF

cdr3_length: 15
v_call: TRBV7-2
j_call: TRBJ2-3
cdr3_aa: CASSKGTAITDTQYF

cdr3_length: 12
v_call: TRBV29-1
j_call: TRBJ1-1
cdr3_aa: CSVGDKNTEAFF

cdr3_length: 15
v_call: TRBV7-6
j_call: TRBJ1-5
cdr3_aa: CASSLGVGSNQPQHF